This T cell receptor (beta chain) originates from a study of long-term antiretroviral therapy in people with HIV. With respect to this clone: Its cognate antigen is unknown.

Study-wide results and caveats: Clones expanded before ART dominated the repertoire at all time points.

The CDR3 covers 13 residues. CDR1 ENHRY and CDR2 SYGVKD come from the germline V gene. V was pared by 2 bases and J by 8 bases, with 12 bases between. Samples were assayed with immunoSEQ v3.0 at survey level. Clones were read by immunoSEQ multiplex PCR, and TCRdb kept only the in-frame ones, dropping some. The sample comprises 6,400 or so clones, roughly two thirds of which are singletons, and about 30% rests with the top ten. The origin of this receptor is a man in his forties with HIV. The specimen was unsorted PBMCs, collected 0.2 years after starting antiretroviral therapy. The chain joins TRBV10-3 to TRBJ1-2; the D gene is possibly TRBD1 (5 bases). The CDR3 DNA is TGTGCCATCAGTGAGAACTTCAGGGTCGGCTACACCTTC. This encodes CAISENFRVGYTF.